This TCR beta chain emerged from a study of neoadjuvant anti-PD-1 for oral cavity cancer. Overall study: Patients without progression got a fourth dose around day 43.

PBMC libraries mostly used roughly 500 ng of input genomic DNA, with six replicates per sample. TCRdb's copy holds only in-frame clones and misses some; the assay was immunoSEQ multiplex PCR. The sample gives about 72,000 clones, around 83% of which show up once; 3% to 3.5% is in the top ten. This TCR was sampled from a person between 40 and 85 years old with oral cavity squamous cell carcinoma. Sample: PBMCs, taken before nivolumab (anti-PD-1) treatment.

The CDR3 protein is CASSTPPGHMGNQPQHF. CDR3 coding DNA: TGTGCCAGTAGTACCCCCCCGGGACATATGGGCAATCAGCCCCAGCATTTT. The V call is TRBV19, the J call TRBJ1-5, with D maybe TRBD1 (6 bases). Germline lookup yields CDR1 LNHDA and CDR2 SQIVND (reference sequence). This CDR3 contains 17 residues. The V end was cut by 4 bases, the J end by 2 bases, with 18 bases between.